This T cell receptor (beta chain) was identified during a study of blood T cell repertoires in COVID-19. The wider study: Some COVID-19 samples were acute and others convalescent; all came from the United States, Italy and Spain.

The germline gives CDR1 SGHAT, CDR2 FQNNGV. The CDR3 sequence is 14 residues long. With 2 bases removed from V and 12 bases from J, the gap between germline ends came to 16 bases. Those enrolled in Seattle joined during active infection and were followed longitudinally afterward. This clone was seen a few times. Profiled with immunoSEQ multiplex PCR; TCRdb holds only in-frame clones, not every one. Of some 200,000 clones listed, approximately 81% are singletons. Sequenced input: peripheral blood. This clonotype was sampled from an elderly woman with COVID-19, enrolled during active disease. This chain links TRBV11-2 with TRBJ1-4; possibly TRBD1 for D (5 bases). The CDR3 bases are TGTGCCAGCAGCTTATCCAGGGCGGCTACGGAACTGTTTTTT. This encodes CASSLSRAATELFF.